Presented here are 15 T cell receptor beta chains from one specimen sequenced in a study of radiotherapy plus CTLA-4 blockade in lung cancer. Produced via immunoSEQ multiplex PCR; TCRdb's table is partial and in-frame only. The sample holds about 38,000 clones, 70% to 80% seen once. The source was peripheral blood, collected from a patient treated with radiotherapy plus ipilimumab. All receptors come from a human donor with non-small cell lung cancer who had stable disease on radiotherapy plus ipilimumab.

For this clone: Compared with germline, one end of the junction differs, possibly owing to a read error. The J gene is TRBJ1-6, the V gene TRBV18; 7 bases fit TRBD1. The CDR3 is 15 amino acids. CDR1 is KGHSH and CDR2 is LQKENI in the germline V gene. CDR3 amino acids: CASSPVGQANSPHHF. For the CDR3, the DNA is TGTGCCAGCTCACCTGTCGGACAGGCAAATTCACCCCACCACTTT.

The chain joins TRBV4-1 to TRBJ1-2, with D possibly TRBD1 on 6 matching bases. Germline CDR1 MGHRA, CDR2 YSYEKL. The CDR3 is made up of 18 amino acids. Deletions cut 4 bases from V and 1 base from J, with 22 bases between. CDR3 loop: CASSRVGSGDRSNYGYTF. The CDR3 DNA sequence: TGCGCCAGCAGCCGAGTAGGGTCGGGAGACAGGAGTAACTATGGCTACACCTTC.

The chain combines TRBV28 with TRBJ1-2; D may be TRBD1 (6 bases). The CDR3 has 15 residues. V lost 2 bases, J lost 2 bases, and 12 bases lay in between. Germline loops: CDR1 MDHEN, CDR2 SYDVKM. The CDR3 is CASSLPPDRNYGYTF. As DNA, the CDR3 is TGTGCCAGCAGTTTACCCCCCGACAGGAACTATGGCTACACCTTC.

This clone was counted a single time. The chain combines TRBV9 with TRBJ2-1, with D perhaps being TRBD1 or TRBD2 (6 bases each). This CDR3 has 17 residues. The V gene lost 2 bases and the J gene lost 7 bases, with 22 bases spanning the gap. CDR1 and CDR2 (germline): SGDLS, YYNGEE. This chain's CDR3 is CASSVTFGGPLQNEQFF. DNA of the CDR3: TGTGCCAGCAGCGTTACTTTTGGGGGGCCCTTACAGAATGAGCAGTTCTTC.

The V gene is TRBV11-2, the J gene TRBJ2-7; D may be TRBD1 (5 bases). CDR1 is SGHAT, CDR2 FQNNGV, per germline. The length of the CDR3 is 12 residues. The V end lost 5 bases, the J end lost 7 bases, and 12 bases lay between the germline ends. CDR3 sequence reads: CASSLNDREQYV. CDR3 DNA: TGTGCCAGCAGCCTCAACGACAGAGAGCAGTACGTC.

In the case of this clone: Other DNA sequences from this sample encode an identical CDR3 as well. The chain couples TRBV5-1 to TRBJ1-2, with D possibly being TRBD1 (5 bases). The germline V gene has CDR1 SGHRS and CDR2 YFSETQ. Trimming shortened V by 3 bases and J by 13 bases, and 16 bases separated the two germline ends. This CDR3 spans 12 amino acids. The CDR3 protein is CASSSTGPPGTF. CDR3 DNA sequence: TGCGCCAGCAGCTCTACGGGGCCACCGGGCACCTTC. Full variable domain (remainder filled in from reference TRBV5-1 and TRBJ1-2): KAGVTQTPRYLIKTRGQQVTLSCSPISGHRSVSWYQQTPGQGLQFLFEYFSETQRNKGNFPGRFSGRQFSNSRSEMNVSTLELGDSALYLCASSSTGPPGTFGSGTRLTVV.

This clone was counted only a few times. V gene TRBV6-5 combines with J gene TRBJ1-3, with D perhaps matching TRBD1 (6 bases). The CDR3 consists of 15 residues. Trimming pared 7 bases from V and 4 bases from J, leaving 17 bases between. Germline loops: CDR1 MNHEY, CDR2 SVGAGI. CDR3 sequence reads: CASKQGRIRGNTIYF. The CDR3 region has the DNA TGTGCCAGCAAACAGGGAAGGATTAGGGGAAACACCATATATTTT.

CDR3 bases: TGCAGCGTTGAAGGCAGGGTAGCCTACAATGAGCAGTTCTTC. It translates to CSVEGRVAYNEQFF. This chain joins TRBV29-1 and TRBJ2-1, with D perhaps TRBD1 (5 bases). With 1 base removed from V and 2 bases from J, the gap between germline ends came to 9 bases. Germline V lookup: CDR1 SQVTM, CDR2 ANQGSEA. This CDR3 contains 14 residues.

The chain carries TRBV19 and TRBJ1-1; 8 bases are shared with TRBD1. CDR3 length equals 14 residues. CDR1 and CDR2 (germline): LNHDA, SQIVND (reference sequence). V lost 7 bases and J lost 4; bases outside the gene matches: 8. Here the CDR3 DNA reads TGTGCCAGTAAATACGACAGGGGATCCACTGAAGCTTTCTTT. It specifies CASKYDRGSTEAFF. Based on the CDR3 plus reference TRBV19 and TRBJ1-1, the full variable domain is DGGITQSPKYLFRKEGQNVTLSCEQNLNHDAMYWYRQDPGQGLRLIYYSQIVNDFQKGDIAEGYSVSREKKESFPLTVTSAQKNPTAFYLCASKYDRGSTEAFFGQGTRLTVV.

On this clone: The sample carries other DNA sequences with the same CDR3. The chain joins TRBV6-5 to TRBJ1-3; D uncertain. V shed 3 bases and J shed 0 bases, with 9 bases lying between them. The CDR3 has 15 amino acids. The germline V gene has CDR1 MNHEY and CDR2 SVGAGI. The CDR3: CASSYARSSGNTIYF. As DNA, the CDR3 is TGTGCCAGCAGTTATGCACGTAGCTCTGGAAACACCATATATTTT.

The chain uses TRBV9 and TRBJ2-7, with 9 bases aligning to TRBD1. Germline-derived CDR1 and CDR2 are SGDLS and YYNGEE. The CDR3 is 15 amino acids. V was clipped by 4 bases and J by 1 base; unmatched bases: 6. The CDR3 sequence: CASSPGQGRSYEQYF. DNA of the CDR3: TGTGCCAGCAGCCCTGGACAGGGGAGGTCCTACGAGCAGTACTTC.

The V call is TRBV12-5, the J call TRBJ1-5, with D tentatively TRBD1 (6 bases). Germline V gene lookup returns CDR1 LGHNT and CDR2 FRNRAP. This CDR3 contains 13 residues. Trimming pared 5 bases from V and 6 bases from J, leaving 11 bases between. The chain's CDR3 is CASGVQGFQPQHF. The DNA for the CDR3 is TGTGCTAGTGGTGTGCAGGGGTTTCAGCCCCAGCATTTT.

This clone has only a few counts. The genes are TRBV19 and TRBJ1-2; no clear D. This CDR3 has 12 amino acids. Between the trimmed V and J ends, which lost 7 bases and 8 bases, there was a span of 14 bases. CDR1 is LNHDA and CDR2 is SQIVND in the germline V gene (reference sequence). The CDR3 loop reads CASIGNRGGYTF. The DNA for the CDR3 is TGTGCCAGTATAGGGAATCGCGGAGGCTACACCTTC. The complete variable domain, with remaining parts taken from reference TRBV19 and TRBJ1-2, reads DGGITQSPKYLFRKEGQNVTLSCEQNLNHDAMYWYRQDPGQGLRLIYYSQIVNDFQKGDIAEGYSVSREKKESFPLTVTSAQKNPTAFYLCASIGNRGGYTFGSGTRLTVV.

V gene TRBV5-6 combines with J gene TRBJ1-5; D gene ambiguous. The CDR3 sequence is 16 residues long. V was clipped by 2 bases and J by 5 bases, with 17 bases between them. Germline assignment: CDR1 SGHDT and CDR2 YYEEEE. The CDR3 spells CASSFFSPILYQPQHF. The CDR3 DNA reads TGTGCCAGCAGCTTTTTCTCCCCCATCCTATATCAGCCCCAGCATTTT.

The gene calls are TRBV11-2 and TRBJ1-3, with no clear D. CDR1 is SGHAT, CDR2 FQNNGV, per germline. This CDR3 region has 15 residues. Trimming pared 0 bases from V and 2 bases from J, leaving 8 bases between. CDR3 nucleotides: TGTGCCAGCAGCTTAGATTTAAGGGCTGGAAACACCATATATTTT. Translated, it gives CASSLDLRAGNTIYF.